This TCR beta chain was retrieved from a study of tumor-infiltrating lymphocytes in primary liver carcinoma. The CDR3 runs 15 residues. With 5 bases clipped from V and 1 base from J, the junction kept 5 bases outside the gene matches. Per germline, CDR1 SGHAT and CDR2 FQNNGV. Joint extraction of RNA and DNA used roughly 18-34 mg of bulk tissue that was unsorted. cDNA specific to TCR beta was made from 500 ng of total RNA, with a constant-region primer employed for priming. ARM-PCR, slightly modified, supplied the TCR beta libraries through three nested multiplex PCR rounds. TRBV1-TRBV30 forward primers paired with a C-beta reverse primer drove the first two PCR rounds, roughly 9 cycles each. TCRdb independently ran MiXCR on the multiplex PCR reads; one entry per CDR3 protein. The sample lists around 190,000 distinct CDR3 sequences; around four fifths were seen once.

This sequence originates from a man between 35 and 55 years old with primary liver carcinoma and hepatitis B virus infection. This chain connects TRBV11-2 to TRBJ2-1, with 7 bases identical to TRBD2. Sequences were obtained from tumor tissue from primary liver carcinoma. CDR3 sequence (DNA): TGTGCCAGCAGCCACGGACTAGGTTCCTACAATGAGCAGTTCTTC. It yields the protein CASSHGLGSYNEQFF.